This TCR beta chain comes out of a study of PD-L1 blockade in urothelial cancer. Across the study: Median T cell yield per blood sample was 120,000 to 150,000 cells.

Time point: peripheral blood 6 weeks after treatment start. Samples spanned pretreatment and treatment, with 1 to 8 time points per patient. The CDR3 is made up of 14 amino acids. The germline V gene has CDR1 SGHDT and CDR2 YYEEEE. Trimming shortened V by 3 bases and J by 2 bases, and 11 bases separated the two germline ends. This clone was observed a single time. Spike-ins of synthetic TCR analog templates went into each PCR. Some clones are missing from TCRdb's copy, which holds only in-frame ones; the method was immunoSEQ multiplex PCR. The sample gives fewer than 30,000 clones, around four fifths of which show up once; 2.5% to 3% is in the top ten.

The source of this sequence is a man aged 65-85 years with urothelial cancer. This chain connects TRBV5-6 to TRBJ2-5; D not certain. The input for sequencing was PBMCs, taken around atezolizumab (anti-PD-L1) treatment. In nucleotides, the CDR3 is TGTGCCAGCAGCTCCTTCCTTTTACAAGAGACCCAGTACTTC. It yields the protein CASSSFLLQETQYF. The full variable domain, its missing parts supplied by reference TRBV5-6 and TRBJ2-5, is DAGVTQSPTHLIKTRGQQVTLRCSPKSGHDTVSWYQQALGQGPQFIFQYYEEEERQRGNFPDRFSGHQFPNYSSELNVNALLLGDSALYLCASSSFLLQETQYFGPGTRLLVL.